A single sample gave rise to the 30 T cell receptor beta chains below, sequenced in a study of response to subunit inactivated influenza vaccine (dated by TCRdb to 2016 to 2019). Library method: RT-PCR. Reads for this sample came from an Illumina HiSeq 2500. TCRdb itself trimmed the public reads at Q25 with fastp, ran MiXCR and retained productive beta chains. Merged by CDR3 protein, the rows form single entries marked with the most common genes and DNA. The sample table holds 500,000 to 650,000 distinct CDR3 sequences, of which approximately 7.1% were seen once. 13% of the sample is held by the ten biggest clonotypes. Source: PBMCs from blood, taken around 2 years after vaccination. The receptors were sampled from a man in his fifties or sixties who received an inactivated influenza vaccine. Donor details come from another sample of the same person, matched by shared clones.

The rearrangement links TRBV7-2 to TRBJ1-5; D is unclear. The length of the CDR3 is 14 residues. Germline loops: CDR1 SGHTA, CDR2 FQGNSA. The V gene lost 4 bases and the J gene lost 5 bases, with 12 bases spanning the gap. In nucleotides, the CDR3 is TGTGCCAGCAGCTCTGATGGTAGTTATCAGCCCCAGCATTTT. This codes for CASSSDGSYQPQHF.

This clonotype appeared a few times. The rearrangement links TRBV20-1 to TRBJ2-7; 15 bases are a match to TRBD2. The CDR3 runs 17 residues. V lost 4 bases and J lost 5; bases outside the gene matches: 12. CDR1 DFQATT and CDR2 SNEGSKA come from the germline V gene (reference sequence). The CDR3 region is CSAKKSGLAGGSDEQYF. In DNA, the CDR3 is TGCAGTGCTAAGAAATCGGGACTAGCGGGAGGAAGTGACGAGCAGTACTTC.

This sequence joins TRBV12-3 or TRBV12-4 and TRBJ2-1; a weak D match, TRBD1 (7 bases). The CDR3 length is 12 residues. V was shortened by 6 bases and J by 10 bases, with 13 bases between the two germline ends. CDR3 bases: TGTGCCAGCAGGGCACAGGGGAGGGAGCAGTTCTTC. It specifies CASRAQGREQFF.

The chain uses TRBV5-6 and TRBJ2-7; a weak D match, TRBD1 (6 bases). CDR1 is SGHDT and CDR2 is YYEEEE in the germline V gene. V was shortened by 3 bases and J by 0 bases, with 10 bases between the two germline ends. CDR3 length: 14 amino acids. CDR3 sequence reads: CASSYLDSSYEQYF. The CDR3 DNA reads as TGTGCCAGCAGCTACCTGGACAGCTCCTACGAGCAGTACTTC.

This clonotype occurred a few times. This chain links TRBV11-2 with TRBJ2-1; unclear D gene. CDR1 is SGHAT and CDR2 is FQNNGV in the germline V gene. The CDR3 is made up of 11 amino acids. V was pared by 5 bases and J by 9 bases, with 8 bases between. The CDR3 sequence: CASSAPSEQFF. The DNA for the CDR3 is TGTGCCAGCAGCGCGCCGAGTGAGCAGTTCTTC. Full variable domain (rest looked up from reference TRBV11-2 and TRBJ2-1): EAGVAQSPRYKIIEKRQSVAFWCNPISGHATLYWYQQILGQGPKLLIQFQNNGVVDDSQLPKDRFSAERLKGVDSTLKIQPAKLEDSAVYLCASSAPSEQFFGPGTRLTVL.

There are many counts of this clonotype. The chain has TRBV10-3 and TRBJ1-1; D remains ambiguous. Trimming stripped 0 bases from V and 2 bases from J, with 7 bases between. Germline CDR1 and CDR2: ENHRY and SYGVKD. This CDR3 region has 14 residues. CDR3 DNA: TGTGCCATCAGTGAGTCGGGCAGTAACACTGAAGCTTTCTTT. Amino acid sequence: CAISESGSNTEAFF.

The chain recombines TRBV27 with TRBJ2-2; 7 nucleotides align to TRBD1. The CDR3 totals 14 residues. Trimming at V came to 9 bases and at J to 5 bases, leaving 9 bases not matched to a gene. Germline CDR1 and CDR2: MNHEY and SMNVEV (reference sequence). As DNA, the CDR3 is TGTGCCAGTAGAAAGGGACAGCAAACCGGGGAGCTGTTTTTT. Translated, it gives CASRKGQQTGELFF.

This clonotype occurred many times. The rearrangement links TRBV30 to TRBJ2-4; possible D gene TRBD2, 6 bases. The V and J ends lost 4 bases and 4 bases respectively, with 14 bases between them. This CDR3 is 14 amino acids long. Germline V CDR1 and CDR2: GTSNPN, SVGIG (reference sequence). The CDR3 nucleotides are TGTGCCTGGAATAAAGGGAGGAATAAAAACATTCAGTACTTC. Protein product: CAWNKGRNKNIQYF.

The chain uses TRBV5-1 and TRBJ2-1; D tentatively reads TRBD1 or TRBD2 (5 bases each). Between the trimmed V and J ends, which lost 0 bases and 4 bases, there was a span of 11 bases. The germline gives CDR1 SGHRS, CDR2 YFSETQ. The CDR3 length is 15 residues. The CDR3: CASSLAGALYNEQFF. As DNA, the CDR3 is TGCGCCAGCAGCTTGGCCGGGGCCCTTTACAATGAGCAGTTCTTC.

V gene TRBV29-1 combines with J gene TRBJ2-3; 7 bases agree with TRBD1. CDR1 is SQVTM, CDR2 ANQGSEA, per germline. The CDR3 is made up of 12 amino acids. CDR3 nucleotides: TGCAGTCATGACAGGGCGGGAGATACGCAGTATTTT. As protein: CSHDRAGDTQYF.

The chain carries TRBV19 and TRBJ2-4; no reliable D call. The V gene lost 3 bases and the J gene lost 0 bases, with 12 bases spanning the gap. CDR1 is LNHDA and CDR2 is SQIVND in the germline V gene (reference sequence). The CDR3 runs 16 residues. CDR3 coding DNA: TGTGCCAGTAGTATTGGGGTGACCGCAGCCAAAAACATTCAGTACTTC. Its translation is CASSIGVTAAKNIQYF.

This clonotype was observed a few times. The chain joins TRBV4-1 to TRBJ1-3; TRBD1 might be the D (5 bases). The CDR3 totals 14 residues. Trimming stripped 2 bases from V and 3 bases from J, with 8 bases between. Looked up from germline, CDR1 is MGHRA and CDR2 is YSYEKL. The CDR3 DNA reads TGCGCCAGCAGCCAAAGGGGAGGTGGAAACACCATATATTTT. Residues: CASSQRGGGNTIYF.

The CDR3 DNA follows: TGCAGTGCCCAAGTTGTCGGGAGGGCCTACAATGAGCAGTTCTTC. It yields the protein CSAQVVGRAYNEQFF. The rearrangement links TRBV20-1 to TRBJ2-1, with 8 positions matching TRBD2. The CDR3 is 15 amino acids. Trimming took 6 bases from V and 2 from J; bases not matched to a gene: 9. CDR1 is DFQATT, CDR2 SNEGSKA, per germline (reference sequence).

This clonotype was detected many times. The V gene is TRBV5-5, the J gene TRBJ2-3; D perhaps matches TRBD1 (5 bases). CDR1 and CDR2 from the germline V gene are SGHKS and YYEKEE (reference sequence). The CDR3 totals 15 residues. Trimming cost V 0 bases and J 1 base, with 9 bases left between them. Here the CDR3 DNA reads TGTGCCAGCAGCTTGGCACAGGAAGGCACAGATACGCAGTATTTT. Protein: CASSLAQEGTDTQYF.

The table lists this clonotype with many counts. The chain joins TRBV12-3 or TRBV12-4 to TRBJ1-5, with D possibly TRBD1 on 5 matching bases. The germline V and J ends were trimmed by 6 bases and 2 bases, with 11 bases remaining between them. The CDR3 has 14 amino acids. The CDR3 DNA sequence: TGTGCCAGCAGAGGAGGACAAGGCAATCAGCCCCAGCATTTT. Translating gives CASRGGQGNQPQHF.

The rearrangement joins TRBV6-5 to TRBJ2-7; no reliable D call. The germline gives CDR1 MNHEY, CDR2 SVGAGI. Between the trimmed V and J ends, which lost 2 bases and 3 bases, there was a span of 14 bases. The CDR3 consists of 15 residues. The CDR3 loop reads CASSYTPVESYEQYF. The CDR3 bases are TGTGCCAGCAGTTACACCCCCGTAGAAAGCTACGAGCAGTACTTC.

This clonotype has a handful of counts. The chain couples TRBV11-2 to TRBJ1-1; 10 nucleotides align to TRBD1. The CDR3 is 16 amino acids. V trimming: 5 bases; J trimming: 3 bases; junction bases outside the gene matches: 9. Germline CDR1 and CDR2: SGHAT and FQNNGV. The CDR3 DNA sequence: TGTGCCAGCAGCCCTATCCGGGACAGGGGTTACACTGAAGCTTTCTTT. This sequence encodes CASSPIRDRGYTEAFF.

This clonotype has a count of ten or more. The chain is built from TRBV12-3 or TRBV12-4 and TRBJ1-1; TRBD1 might be the D (5 bases). The CDR3 is 12 residues long. V dropped 6 bases and J dropped 13 bases, with 18 bases sitting between them. CDR3 coding DNA: TGTGCCAGCAGCCTTACCGCCATGAGGGGTTTCTTT. This codes for CASSLTAMRGFF.

This clonotype was seen ten or more times. The chain links TRBV20-1 to TRBJ1-6, with a tentative D call TRBD1 (5 bases). The germline gives CDR1 DFQATT, CDR2 SNEGSKA (reference sequence). This CDR3 comprises 13 residues. V was pared by 3 bases and J by 7 bases, with 10 bases between. In DNA, the CDR3 is TGCAGTGCTAGGACAGAAGAAAATTCACCCCTCCACTTT. It is translated as CSARTEENSPLHF.

The chain recombines TRBV5-4 with TRBJ2-1, with a tentative D call TRBD2 (5 bases). The CDR3 extends over 14 amino acids. V was trimmed by 0 bases and J by 10 bases, leaving 14 bases between them. Germline V CDR1 and CDR2: SGHNT, YYREEE (reference sequence). CDR3 loop: CASSLAGSGKEQFF. CDR3 DNA: TGTGCCAGCAGCTTGGCCGGGTCGGGGAAAGAGCAGTTCTTC. Complete variable domain (other parts from reference TRBV5-4 and TRBJ2-1): ETGVTQSPTHLIKTRGQQVTLRCSSQSGHNTVSWYQQALGQGPQFIFQYYREEENGRGNFPPRFSGLQFPNYSSELNVNALELDDSALYLCASSLAGSGKEQFFGPGTRLTVL.

This clonotype has just a few counts. The rearrangement links TRBV7-2 to TRBJ2-1; the match to TRBD2 covers 9 bases. The CDR3 spans 15 residues. CDR1 and CDR2 from the germline V gene are SGHTA and FQGNSA. Trimming took 5 bases from V and 3 from J; bases not matched to a gene: 5. CDR3 residues: CASSQRTSVYNEQFF. CDR3 DNA: TGTGCCAGCAGCCAAAGGACTAGCGTCTACAATGAGCAGTTCTTC.

The V gene is TRBV28, the J gene TRBJ2-1; D might be TRBD1 or TRBD2, each matching 6 bases. Germline V CDR1 and CDR2: MDHEN, SYDVKM. Trimming stripped 1 base from V and 4 bases from J, with 20 bases between. This CDR3 contains 18 residues. The CDR3 sequence: CASSLFWVAGTLYNEQFF. As DNA, the CDR3 is TGTGCCAGCAGTTTATTTTGGGTGGCGGGGACATTATACAATGAGCAGTTCTTC.

The V and J genes are TRBV2 and TRBJ2-2; 9 bases are a match to TRBD1. The CDR3 has 19 amino acids. V was pared by 0 bases and J by 4 bases, with 12 bases of the junction left unmatched. Germline V lookup: CDR1 SNHLY, CDR2 FYNNEI. CDR3 in DNA: TGTGCCAGCAGTGAAGCCCGGGACAGGGTAATTTTAGGCACCGGGGAGCTGTTTTTT. It translates to CASSEARDRVILGTGELFF.

Points on this clonotype: A read error may explain this, as a much larger clone is one base away. V usage is TRBV20-1 and J usage is TRBJ1-2, with D tentatively TRBD1 (6 bases). The ends were cut back, 6 bases at V and 5 bases at J, with 19 bases in the middle. The CDR3 consists of 14 residues. Per the germline V gene, CDR1 is DFQATT and CDR2 is SNEGSKA (reference sequence). The CDR3 sequence is CSAVDRGMKYGYTF. CDR3 in DNA: TGCAGTGCCGTAGATAGGGGGATGAAATATGGCTACACCTTC.

This chain uses TRBV12-3 or TRBV12-4 with TRBJ2-7, with D perhaps matching TRBD1 (6 bases). V dropped 5 bases and J dropped 6 bases, with 11 bases sitting between them. The CDR3 is 12 residues long. CDR3 nucleotides: TGTGCCAGCAGTCATACAGGGTCCGAGCAGTACTTC. Residues: CASSHTGSEQYF.

The J gene is TRBJ2-7, the V gene TRBV12-3 or TRBV12-4, with TRBD2 identical over 14 bases. The CDR3 extends over 15 amino acids. The V segment lost 4 bases and the J segment 4 bases; nucleotides outside the gene matches: 3. CDR3 coding DNA: TGTGCCAGCAGTTGGGGGACTAGCGGGAGATACGAGCAGTACTTC. Its translation: CASSWGTSGRYEQYF.

This sequence joins TRBV7-9 and TRBJ2-7; D not resolved. The CDR3 totals 15 residues. Germline CDR1 and CDR2: SEHNR and FQNEAQ (reference sequence). V lost 0 bases and J lost 3, with 12 bases in between. Here the CDR3 reads CASSLAPRSGYEQYF. DNA for the CDR3: TGTGCCAGCAGCTTAGCCCCTCGGTCCGGCTACGAGCAGTACTTC. Full variable domain (outside the CDR3, taken from reference TRBV7-9 and TRBJ2-7): DTGVSQNPRHKITKRGQNVTFRCDPISEHNRLYWYRQTLGQGPEFLTYFQNEAQLEKSRLLSDRFSAERPKGSFSTLEIQRTEQGDSAMYLCASSLAPRSGYEQYFGPGTRLTVT.

CDR3 amino acids: CASSLSPGVGKNEQFF. The CDR3 DNA is TGTGCCAGCAGCTTATCCCCGGGAGTGGGCAAAAATGAGCAGTTCTTC. V is TRBV11-3 and J is TRBJ2-1, with a possible D match to TRBD2 (6 bases). Germline-derived CDR1 and CDR2 are SGHNT and YENEEA. The CDR3 has 16 amino acids. V lost 2 bases, J lost 7 bases, and 18 bases lay in between.

This clonotype was observed a handful of times. Here the CDR3 DNA reads TGTGCCAGCAGCCAAGAAATTCAGGGGAGAGGCTACACCTTC. Translation gives CASSQEIQGRGYTF. The chain has TRBV4-2 and TRBJ1-2; TRBD1 might be the D (6 bases). Trimming removed 0 bases at V and 8 bases at J, with 13 bases between. This CDR3 is 14 amino acids long. From germline, CDR1 is LGHNA and CDR2 YNFKEQ.

The chain links TRBV5-1 to TRBJ2-7; tentatively, D is TRBD2 (6 bases). This CDR3 has 15 amino acids. From germline, CDR1 is SGHRS and CDR2 YFSETQ. V was pared by 4 bases and J by 5 bases, with 19 bases between. This CDR3 reads CASSPEGRPVDEQYF. The DNA of the CDR3 is TGCGCCAGCAGCCCGGAGGGCCGTCCGGTCGACGAGCAGTACTTC.